This TCR beta chain was captured in a study of blood T cell repertoires in COVID-19. Study overall: The origin of the acute and convalescent COVID-19 samples was the United States, Italy and Spain. T cells, B-cell-depleted T cells, or PBMCs provided the cDNA or gDNA that served as material.

The CDR3 covers 17 residues. Trimming pared 2 bases from V and 8 bases from J, leaving 24 bases between. The germline V gene encodes CDR1 SEHNR and CDR2 FQNEAQ (reference sequence). While infection was still active, Seattle patients were enrolled and then followed longitudinally. Methods used by the authors: Using reference gene primer amplification, nucleated cell counts were estimated. Profiled with immunoSEQ multiplex PCR; TCRdb holds only in-frame clones, not every one. The V and J calls and clone size come from that table; D and trimming were worked out from the DNA. This sample has around 210,000 clones, with 85% found just once.

Source material: peripheral blood. The V gene is TRBV7-9, the J gene TRBJ1-2; the D gene is possibly TRBD1 (6 bases). The receptor comes from a man between 60 and 70 years old with COVID-19, enrolled during active disease. CDR3: CASSLRGTALAADGYTF. The CDR3 bases are TGTGCCAGCAGCTTAAGGGGGACGGCTCTCGCGGCGGACGGCTACACCTTC.